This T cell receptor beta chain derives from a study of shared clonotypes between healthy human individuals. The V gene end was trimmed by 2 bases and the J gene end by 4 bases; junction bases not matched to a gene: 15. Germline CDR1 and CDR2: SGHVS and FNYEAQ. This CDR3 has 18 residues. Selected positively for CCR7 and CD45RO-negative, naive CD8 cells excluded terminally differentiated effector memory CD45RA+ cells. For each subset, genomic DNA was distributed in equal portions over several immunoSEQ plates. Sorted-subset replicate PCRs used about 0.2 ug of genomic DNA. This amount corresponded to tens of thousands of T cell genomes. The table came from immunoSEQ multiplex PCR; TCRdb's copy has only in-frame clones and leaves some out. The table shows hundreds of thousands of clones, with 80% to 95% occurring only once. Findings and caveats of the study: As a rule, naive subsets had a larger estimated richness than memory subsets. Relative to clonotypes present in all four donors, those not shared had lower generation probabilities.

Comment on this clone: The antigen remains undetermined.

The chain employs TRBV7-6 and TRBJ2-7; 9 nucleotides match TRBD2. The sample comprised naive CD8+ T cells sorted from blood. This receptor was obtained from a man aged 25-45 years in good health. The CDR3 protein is CASSLRFWREGPRYEQYF. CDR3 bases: TGTGCCAGCAGCTTAAGATTTTGGCGGGAGGGGCCTAGGTACGAGCAGTACTTC.